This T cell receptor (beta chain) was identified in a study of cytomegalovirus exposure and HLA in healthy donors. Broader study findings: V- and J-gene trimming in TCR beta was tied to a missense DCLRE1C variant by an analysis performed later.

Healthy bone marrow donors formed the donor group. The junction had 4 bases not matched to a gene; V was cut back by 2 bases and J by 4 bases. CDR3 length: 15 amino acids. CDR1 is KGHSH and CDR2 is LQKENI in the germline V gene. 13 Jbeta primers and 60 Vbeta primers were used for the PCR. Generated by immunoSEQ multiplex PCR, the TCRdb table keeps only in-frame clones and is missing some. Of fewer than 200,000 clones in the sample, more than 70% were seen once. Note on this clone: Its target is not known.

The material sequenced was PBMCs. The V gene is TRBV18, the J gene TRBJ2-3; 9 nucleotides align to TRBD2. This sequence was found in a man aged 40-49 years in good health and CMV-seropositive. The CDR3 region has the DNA TGTGCCAGCTCACCAGGTAGCGGGAGCGCAGATACGCAGTATTTT. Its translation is CASSPGSGSADTQYF.